Below, 7 T cell receptor beta chains from the same sample are listed, as sequenced in a study of cytomegalovirus exposure and HLA in healthy donors (dated by TCRdb to the late 2010s). Receptors were amplified or captured by the immunoSEQ multiplex PCR assay. A mixture of 60 forward primers for TCR Vbeta segments and 13 reverse primers for TCR Jbeta segments was used in the multiplex PCR. Here the immuneACCESS table is served through TCRdb, limited to in-frame sequences with V and J called. Missing clones are a known gap in these copies; in checked studies unresolved V genes cover under half, and the rest lacks a known reason. Counted in this sample were roughly 170,000 clones; around 83% of them appeared once. The ten biggest clones cover about 1.6% of the sample. Sequenced: PBMCs. Receptor source: a man aged 45-65 years in good health and CMV-seronegative.

V and J are TRBV7-2 and TRBJ2-1; the match to TRBD1 covers 9 bases. CDR1 and CDR2 from the germline V gene are SGHTA and FQGNSA. The CDR3 has 15 residues. V dropped 4 bases and J dropped 7; count of bases not matched to a gene: 8. Written as DNA, the CDR3 is TGTGCCAGCAGCTCTAGGACAGGGGCGGGGAATGAGCAGTTCTTC. It encodes CASSSRTGAGNEQFF.

The rearrangement uses TRBV5-1 and TRBJ2-6; TRBD1 is a possible D gene (5 bases). Trimming removed 7 bases at V and 1 base at J, with 12 bases between. Germline CDR1 and CDR2: SGHRS and YFSETQ. The CDR3 is 15 amino acids. Here the CDR3 reads CASYKGVSGANVLTF. CDR3 in DNA: TGCGCCAGCTACAAAGGGGTATCTGGGGCCAACGTCCTGACTTTC.

This clone was seen only once. V is TRBV29-1 and J is TRBJ2-7, with D unresolved. CDR1 and CDR2 (germline): SQVTM, ANQGSEA. This CDR3 is 10 amino acids long. Trimming removed 4 bases at V and 3 bases at J, with 4 bases between. The CDR3 region has the DNA TGCAGCGTTGGGAGCTACGAGCAGTACTTC. Translated, it gives CSVGSYEQYF.

V gene TRBV9 combines with J gene TRBJ2-3; TRBD2 matches at 8 bases. Germline CDR1 SGDLS, CDR2 YYNGEE. The CDR3 is made up of 15 amino acids. V lost 3 bases and J lost 5; bases outside the gene matches: 8. For the CDR3, the DNA is TGTGCCAGCAGCGCAGCGGGAGACGGTGTAGATACGCAGTATTTT. Translating gives CASSAAGDGVDTQYF.

V gene TRBV6-5 combines with J gene TRBJ2-7, with D possibly being TRBD1 (5 bases). The CDR3 is 13 residues long. Trimming shortened V by 5 bases and J by 7 bases, and 15 bases separated the two germline ends. Germline V lookup: CDR1 MNHEY, CDR2 SVGAGI. CDR3 nucleotide sequence: TGTGCCAGCAGTACCAGGGTCCGACTGGAGCAGTACTTC. Amino acids: CASSTRVRLEQYF.

The V call is TRBV7-9, the J call TRBJ1-1; 7 bases align to TRBD1. Trimming took 5 bases from V and 3 from J; bases not matched to a gene: 9. The CDR3 loop spans 15 amino acids. Germline V gives CDR1 SEHNR, CDR2 FQNEAQ (reference sequence). The CDR3 spells CASSKRQGGYTEAFF. For the CDR3, the DNA is TGTGCCAGCAGCAAAAGACAGGGTGGGTACACTGAAGCTTTCTTT.

The chain links TRBV2 to TRBJ1-1; 7 bases are a match to TRBD1. Per germline, CDR1 SNHLY and CDR2 FYNNEI. The CDR3 has 13 residues. V shed 8 bases, J shed 1 base, and the junction held 4 bases outside the gene matches. In nucleotides, the CDR3 is TGTGCCAGCGCCCGGGACAGGAACACTGAAGCTTTCTTT. Its translation: CASARDRNTEAFF.